One sample yielded the 2 T cell receptor beta chains listed below, sequenced in a study of T cells in Graves' hyperthyroidism and ophthalmopathy. What was amplified from RNA transcripts were TCR beta CDR3 regions. The TCR CDR3 was amplified in a first-round RT-PCR using the HTBI primer set. Each CDR3 protein gets one entry after TCRdb re-called the multiplex PCR reads with MiXCR. Of 490,000 or so distinct CDR3 sequences in the sample, approximately 23% are singletons; the top ten hold around 54%. The specimen was blood. Receptor source: a woman in her seventies with Graves' ophthalmopathy.

This clonotype was seen a few times. This chain connects TRBV3-1 to TRBJ2-3, with D tentatively TRBD1 (6 bases). This CDR3 spans 13 amino acids. Between the trimmed V and J ends, which lost 1 base and 14 bases, there was a span of 16 bases. The germline CDR1 and CDR2 sequences are LGHDT and YNNKEL (reference sequence). In DNA form, the CDR3 reads TGTGCCAGCAGCCAAGGAGTGACAGGTGATCCGTATTTT. This translates into CASSQGVTGDPYF.

In this sample, this clonotype turned up once. This may be a read error: a much more frequent sequence differs by one nucleotide. The J gene is TRBJ2-7, the V gene TRBV15; D remains unclear. V shed 5 bases and J shed 4 bases, with 24 bases lying between them. Germline values: CDR1 LNHNV, CDR2 YYDKDF (reference sequence). CDR3 length: 17 amino acids. The CDR3 DNA reads as TGTGCCACCAGCCCCGCGACTTGGCCCGCATTTACATACGAGCAGTACTTC. Its protein product is CATSPATWPAFTYEQYF.